This TCR beta chain came from a study of identifying expanded T cells in peripheral blood. Generated by immunoSEQ multiplex PCR, the TCRdb table keeps only in-frame clones and is missing some. The repertoire holds some 97,000 clones, with about 87% as singletons. Germline CDR1 and CDR2: SGHRS and YFSETQ. The V gene end was trimmed by 3 bases and the J gene end by 1 base; junction bases not matched to a gene: 7. CDR3 length: 16 residues. Collection occurred without any documented infections or immune events in donors. Concerning this clone: Its cognate antigen is unknown.

Notes on the study in general: Technical replicates showed about 1.1 changed clones; roughly two weeks about 16; four weeks 19. Approximately two-week clone count variance significantly increased as total template count grew.

The TCR comes from a person between 18 and 75 years old in good health. The V gene is TRBV5-1, the J gene TRBJ2-1; 7 bases are shared with TRBD1. The sequenced sample consisted of blood. The CDR3 nucleotides read TGCGCCAGCAGCTCACAGGGGTTGAGGTCCTACAATGAGCAGTTCTTC. Translation: CASSSQGLRSYNEQFF.